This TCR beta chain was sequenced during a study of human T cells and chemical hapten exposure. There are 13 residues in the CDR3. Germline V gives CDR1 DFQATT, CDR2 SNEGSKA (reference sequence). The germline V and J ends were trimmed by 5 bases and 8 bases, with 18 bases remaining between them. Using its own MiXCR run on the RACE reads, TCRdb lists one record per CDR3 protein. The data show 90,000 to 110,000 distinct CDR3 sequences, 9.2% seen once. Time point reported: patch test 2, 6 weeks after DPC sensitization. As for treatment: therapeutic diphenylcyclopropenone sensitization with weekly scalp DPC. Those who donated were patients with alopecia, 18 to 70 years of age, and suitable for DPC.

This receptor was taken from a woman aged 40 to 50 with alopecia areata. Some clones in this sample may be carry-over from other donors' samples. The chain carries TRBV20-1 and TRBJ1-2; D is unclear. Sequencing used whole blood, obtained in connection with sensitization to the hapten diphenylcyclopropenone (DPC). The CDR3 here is CSARTGVGEGYTF. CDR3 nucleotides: TGCAGTGCTCGAACGGGAGTTGGGGAAGGCTACACCTTC.